The source of this T cell receptor (beta chain) is a study of cytomegalovirus exposure and HLA in healthy donors. Findings of the study overall: The study labeled more than 150 TCR beta chains cytomegalovirus-associated. Through in vitro validation, three CMV-associated chains were shown to be specific for CMV antigens. Rare TCR sequences dominated, though some public TCRs recurred in many donors.

The method was immunoSEQ multiplex PCR; TCRdb's version includes in-frame clones alone and lacks a portion of them. Among 150,000 or so clones listed, 80% to 90% were seen once. The germline gives CDR1 SGHRS, CDR2 YFSETQ. The CDR3 is 16 residues long. Trimming took 2 bases from V and 6 from J; bases not matched to a gene: 6. As concerns this clone: No antigen is known for it.

This sequence originates from a man between 18 and 35 years old in good health and CMV-seropositive. The chain has TRBV5-1 and TRBJ2-2; TRBD2 agrees at 11 bases. Source material: PBMCs. The CDR3 region is CASSFLAGGPSGELFF. The CDR3 DNA follows: TGCGCCAGCAGCTTTTTAGCGGGGGGGCCGTCCGGGGAGCTGTTTTTT.